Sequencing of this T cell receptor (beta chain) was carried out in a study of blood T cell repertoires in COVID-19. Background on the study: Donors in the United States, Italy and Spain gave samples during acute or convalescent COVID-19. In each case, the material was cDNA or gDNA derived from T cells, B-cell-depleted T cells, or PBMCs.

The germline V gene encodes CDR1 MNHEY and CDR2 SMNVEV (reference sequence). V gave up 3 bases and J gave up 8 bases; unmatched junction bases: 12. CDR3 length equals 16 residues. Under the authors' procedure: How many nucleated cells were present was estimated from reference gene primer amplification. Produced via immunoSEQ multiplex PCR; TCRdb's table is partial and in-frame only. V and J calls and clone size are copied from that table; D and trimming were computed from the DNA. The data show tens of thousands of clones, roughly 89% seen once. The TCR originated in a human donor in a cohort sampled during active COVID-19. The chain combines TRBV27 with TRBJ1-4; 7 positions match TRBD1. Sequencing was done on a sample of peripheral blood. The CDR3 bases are TGTGCCAGCAGTTTCATAGGGGGCGCTCCCAACGAAAAACTGTTTTTT. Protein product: CASSFIGGAPNEKLFF.